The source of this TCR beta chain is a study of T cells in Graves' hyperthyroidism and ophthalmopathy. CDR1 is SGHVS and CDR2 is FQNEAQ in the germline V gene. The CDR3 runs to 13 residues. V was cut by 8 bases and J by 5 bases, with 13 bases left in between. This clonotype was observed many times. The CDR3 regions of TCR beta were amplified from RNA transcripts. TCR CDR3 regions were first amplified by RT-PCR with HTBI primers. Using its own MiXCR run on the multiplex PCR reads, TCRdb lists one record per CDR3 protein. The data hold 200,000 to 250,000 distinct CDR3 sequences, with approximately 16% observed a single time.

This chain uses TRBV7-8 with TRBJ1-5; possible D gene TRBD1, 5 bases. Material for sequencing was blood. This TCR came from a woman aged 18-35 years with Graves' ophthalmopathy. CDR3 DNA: TGTGCCAGCGCCGGTAGGGGTGATCAGCCCCAGCATTTT. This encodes CASAGRGDQPQHF.